This is a list of T cell receptor beta chains from one sample in a study of cytomegalovirus exposure and HLA in healthy donors. Assay used: immunoSEQ multiplex PCR; TCRdb lists only in-frame clones, some missing. Here the sample spans over 150,000 clones, approximately 80% being singletons. Sequenced sample: PBMCs. These receptors were taken from a woman between 35 and 50 years old in good health and CMV-seropositive. Each CDR3 is given without its conserved first and last residue. Not all rows give a size; the values are once, few, many and, for expanded clones, a class.

v_gene,abundance,CDR3aa
TRBV6-1,.,ASIKEGGRETQY
TRBV27,.,ASRQRDRGYTEAF
TRBV5-6,.,ASSLVGRGYEQY
TRBV30,.,AWSVRGEAF
TRBV5-1,once,ASSTDRGSYNEQF
TRBV4-1,.,ASSQDTSTNYGYT
TRBV5-1,.,ASSNQKGLAGYEQY
TRBV5-6,.,ASSRSLGGNEQF
TRBV6-1,.,ASSQGQGHTEAF
TRBV7-6,.,ASSSQGAVGYT
TRBV27,.,ASSLSWDRGIVWAEAF
TRBV12-5,.,ASGPREGLGKNIQY
TRBV7-9,.,ASIITAGFDGEAF
TRBV7-8,.,ASSFGTSIYEQY
TRBV6-5,.,ASRTGGSGNTIY
TRBV11-2,.,ASSFGSGGVLTGELF
TRBV5-1,.,ASRTRQGGTEAF
TRBV28,few,ASPPTSGSLDEQF
TRBV19,.,ASSRNPGQHYNEQF
TRBV5-1,.,ASSQDSLNQPQH
TRBV18,.,ASSPGTSGSYHEQY
TRBV29-1,.,SVTRGNTDTQY
TRBV18,.,ASSLLREAF
TRBV30,.,AGLRLLLAGGYNEQF
TRBV29-1,.,SVFGLAVGGSYEQY
TRBV4-1,.,ASSHNTGSRDEQF